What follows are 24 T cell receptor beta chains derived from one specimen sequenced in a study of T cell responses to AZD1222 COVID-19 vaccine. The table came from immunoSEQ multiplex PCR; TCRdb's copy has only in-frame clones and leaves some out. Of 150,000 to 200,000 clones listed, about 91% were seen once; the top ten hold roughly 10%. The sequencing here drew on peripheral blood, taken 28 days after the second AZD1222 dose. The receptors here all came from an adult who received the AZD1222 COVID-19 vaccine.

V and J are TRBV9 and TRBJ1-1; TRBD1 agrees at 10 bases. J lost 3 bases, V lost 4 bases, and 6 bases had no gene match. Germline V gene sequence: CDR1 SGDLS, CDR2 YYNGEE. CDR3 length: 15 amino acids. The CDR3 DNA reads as TGTGCCAGCAGCAGCCGACAGGGGGCTTACACTGAAGCTTTCTTT. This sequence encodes CASSSRQGAYTEAFF. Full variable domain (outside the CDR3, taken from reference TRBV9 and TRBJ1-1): DSGVTQTPKHLITATGQRVTLRCSPRSGDLSVYWYQQSLDQGLQFLIQYYNGEERAKGNILERFSAQQFPDLHSELNLSSLELGDSALYFCASSSRQGAYTEAFFGQGTRLTVV.

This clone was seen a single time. Written as DNA, the CDR3 is TGTGCCAGCAGGCGGGACAACCCACATAGCAATCAGCCCCAGCATTTT. Amino acids: CASRRDNPHSNQPQHF. The J gene is TRBJ1-5, the V gene TRBV6-4; D possibly corresponds to TRBD1 (6 bases). This CDR3 has 16 amino acids. Trimming cost V 6 bases and J 0 bases, with 15 bases left between them. CDR1 is MRHNA, CDR2 SNTAGT, per germline.

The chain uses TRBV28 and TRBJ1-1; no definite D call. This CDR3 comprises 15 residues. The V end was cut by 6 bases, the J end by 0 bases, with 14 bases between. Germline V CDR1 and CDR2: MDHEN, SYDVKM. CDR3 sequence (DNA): TGTGCCAGCAGCCTCCCGGGAATCATGAACACTGAAGCTTTCTTT. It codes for CASSLPGIMNTEAFF.

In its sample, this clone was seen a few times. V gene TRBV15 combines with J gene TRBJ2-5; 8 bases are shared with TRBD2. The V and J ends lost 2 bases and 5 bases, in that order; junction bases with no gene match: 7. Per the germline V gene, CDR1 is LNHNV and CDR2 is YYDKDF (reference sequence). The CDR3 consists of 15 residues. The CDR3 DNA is TGTGCCACCAGCAGATCGGGAGGGGGGAAGGAGACCCAGTACTTC. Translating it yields CATSRSGGGKETQYF.

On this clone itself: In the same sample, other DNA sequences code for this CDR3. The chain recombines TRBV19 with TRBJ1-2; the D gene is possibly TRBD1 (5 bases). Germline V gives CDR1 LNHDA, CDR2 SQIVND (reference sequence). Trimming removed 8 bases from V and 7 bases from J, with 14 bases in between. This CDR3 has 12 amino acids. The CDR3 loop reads CASSQGQGGYTF. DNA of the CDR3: TGTGCCAGTTCTCAGGGTCAGGGTGGCTACACCTTC.

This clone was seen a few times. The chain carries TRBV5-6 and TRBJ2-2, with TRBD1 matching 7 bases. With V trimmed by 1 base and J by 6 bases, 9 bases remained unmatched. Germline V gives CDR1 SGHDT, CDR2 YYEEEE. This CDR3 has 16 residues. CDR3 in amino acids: CASSLMGRGIAGELFF. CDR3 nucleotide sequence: TGTGCCAGCAGCTTGATGGGCAGGGGGATTGCCGGGGAGCTGTTTTTT.

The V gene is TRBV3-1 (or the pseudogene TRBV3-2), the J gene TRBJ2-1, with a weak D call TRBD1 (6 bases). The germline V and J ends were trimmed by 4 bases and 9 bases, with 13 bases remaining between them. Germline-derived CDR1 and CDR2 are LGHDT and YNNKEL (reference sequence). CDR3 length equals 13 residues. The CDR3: CASSLIRGGEQFF. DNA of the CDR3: TGTGCCAGCAGCCTCATCAGGGGCGGTGAGCAGTTCTTC.

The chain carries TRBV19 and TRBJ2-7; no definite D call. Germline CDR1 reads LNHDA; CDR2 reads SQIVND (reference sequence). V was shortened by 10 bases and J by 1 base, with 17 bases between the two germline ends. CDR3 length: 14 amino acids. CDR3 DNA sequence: TGTGCCACCCATGGCGGACCCGCTTCCTACGAGCAGTACTTC. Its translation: CATHGGPASYEQYF.

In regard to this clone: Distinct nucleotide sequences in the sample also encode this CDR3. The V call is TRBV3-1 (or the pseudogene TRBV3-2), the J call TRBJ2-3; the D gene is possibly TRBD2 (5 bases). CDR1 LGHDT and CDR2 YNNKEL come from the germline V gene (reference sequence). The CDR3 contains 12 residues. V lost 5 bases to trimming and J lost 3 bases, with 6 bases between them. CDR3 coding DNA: TGTGCCAGCAGCGAGGGAACAGATACGCAGTATTTT. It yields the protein CASSEGTDTQYF.

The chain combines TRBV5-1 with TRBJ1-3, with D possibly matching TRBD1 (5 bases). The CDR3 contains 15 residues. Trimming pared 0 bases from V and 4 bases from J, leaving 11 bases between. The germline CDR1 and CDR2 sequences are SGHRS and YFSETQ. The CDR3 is CASSLESGDGNTIYF. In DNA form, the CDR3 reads TGCGCCAGCAGCTTGGAATCGGGGGACGGAAACACCATATATTTT.

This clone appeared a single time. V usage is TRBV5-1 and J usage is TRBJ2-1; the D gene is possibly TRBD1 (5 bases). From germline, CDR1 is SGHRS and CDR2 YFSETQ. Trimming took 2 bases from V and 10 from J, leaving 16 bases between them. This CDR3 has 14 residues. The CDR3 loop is CASSFAPRVEEQFF. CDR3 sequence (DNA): TGCGCCAGCAGCTTTGCTCCCAGGGTAGAGGAGCAGTTCTTC.

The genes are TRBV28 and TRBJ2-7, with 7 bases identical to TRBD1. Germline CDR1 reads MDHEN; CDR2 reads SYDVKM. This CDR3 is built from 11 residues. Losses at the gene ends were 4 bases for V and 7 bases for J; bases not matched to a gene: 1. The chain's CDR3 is CASSSTGEQYF. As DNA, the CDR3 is TGTGCCAGCAGTTCGACAGGGGAGCAGTACTTC.

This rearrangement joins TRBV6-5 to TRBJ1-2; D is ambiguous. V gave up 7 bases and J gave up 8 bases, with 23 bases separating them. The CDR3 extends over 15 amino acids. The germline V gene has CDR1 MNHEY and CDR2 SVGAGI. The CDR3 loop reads CASTLESRLGNGYTF. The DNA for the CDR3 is TGTGCCAGCACCTTGGAGTCACGGTTAGGGAACGGCTACACCTTC.

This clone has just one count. The CDR3 DNA reads TGTGCCAGCAGTTTCCTCTGGCCAGGGAATTCACCCCTCCACTTT. Encoded protein: CASSFLWPGNSPLHF. V is TRBV25-1 and J is TRBJ1-6, with a possible D match to TRBD1 (5 bases). This CDR3 contains 15 residues. The germline gives CDR1 MGHDK, CDR2 SYGVNS. V dropped 5 bases and J dropped 7 bases, with 15 bases sitting between them. Full variable domain (missing parts from reference TRBV25-1 and TRBJ1-6): EADIYQTPRYLVIGTGKKITLECSQTMGHDKMYWYQQDPGMELHLIHYSYGVNSTEKGDLSSESTVSRIRTEHFPLTLESARPSHTSQYLCASSFLWPGNSPLHFGNGTRLTVT.

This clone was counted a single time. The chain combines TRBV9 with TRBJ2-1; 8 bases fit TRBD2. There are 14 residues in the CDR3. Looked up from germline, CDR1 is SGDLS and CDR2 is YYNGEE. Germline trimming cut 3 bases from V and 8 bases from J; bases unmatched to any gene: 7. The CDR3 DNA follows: TGTGCCAGCAGCGGCGGACTAGCATCGGATGAGCAGTTCTTC. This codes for CASSGGLASDEQFF. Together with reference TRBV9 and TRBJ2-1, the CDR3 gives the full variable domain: DSGVTQTPKHLITATGQRVTLRCSPRSGDLSVYWYQQSLDQGLQFLIQYYNGEERAKGNILERFSAQQFPDLHSELNLSSLELGDSALYFCASSGGLASDEQFFGPGTRLTVL.

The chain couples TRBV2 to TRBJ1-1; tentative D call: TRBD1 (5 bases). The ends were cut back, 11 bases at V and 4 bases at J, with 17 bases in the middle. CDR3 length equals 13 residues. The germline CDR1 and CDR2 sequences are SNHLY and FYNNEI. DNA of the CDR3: TGTGCCTCCCAAGGGACCGCGCCCACTGAAGCTTTCTTT. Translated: CASQGTAPTEAFF.

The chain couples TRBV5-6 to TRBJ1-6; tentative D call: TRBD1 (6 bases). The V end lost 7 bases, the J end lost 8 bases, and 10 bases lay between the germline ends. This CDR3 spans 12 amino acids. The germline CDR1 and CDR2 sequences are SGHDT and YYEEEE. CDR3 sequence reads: CASGGLDSPLHF. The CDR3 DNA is TGTGCCAGCGGGGGCTTGGATTCACCCCTCCACTTT.

In DNA, the CDR3 is TGCGCCAGCAGCCAAGTGAGGGACGCCAGGGGAGATACGCAGTATTTT. Translated: CASSQVRDARGDTQYF. The genes are TRBV4-1 and TRBJ2-3; TRBD1 might be the D (6 bases). Germline-derived CDR1 and CDR2 are MGHRA and YSYEKL. This CDR3 spans 16 amino acids. Trimming cost V 1 base and J 5 bases, with 16 bases left between them.

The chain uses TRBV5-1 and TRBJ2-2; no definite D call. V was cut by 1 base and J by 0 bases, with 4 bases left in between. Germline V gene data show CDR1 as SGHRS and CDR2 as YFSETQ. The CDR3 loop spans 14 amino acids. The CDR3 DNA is TGCGCCAGCAGCTTGACCTCGAACACCGGGGAGCTGTTTTTT. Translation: CASSLTSNTGELFF.

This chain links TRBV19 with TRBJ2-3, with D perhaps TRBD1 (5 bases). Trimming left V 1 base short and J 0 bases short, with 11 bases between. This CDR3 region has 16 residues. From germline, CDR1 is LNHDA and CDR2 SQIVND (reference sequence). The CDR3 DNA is TGTGCCAGTAGTATAGGACTCAGGGTGAGCACAGATACGCAGTATTTT. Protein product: CASSIGLRVSTDTQYF.

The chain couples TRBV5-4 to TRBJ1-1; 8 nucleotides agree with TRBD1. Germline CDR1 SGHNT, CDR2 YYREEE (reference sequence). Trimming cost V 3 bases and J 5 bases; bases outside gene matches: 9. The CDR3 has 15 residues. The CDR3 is CASSSATGVRTEAFF. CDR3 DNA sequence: TGTGCCAGCAGCTCTGCGACAGGGGTGAGAACTGAAGCTTTCTTT. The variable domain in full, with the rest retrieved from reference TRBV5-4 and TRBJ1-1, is ETGVTQSPTHLIKTRGQQVTLRCSSQSGHNTVSWYQQALGQGPQFIFQYYREEENGRGNFPPRFSGLQFPNYSSELNVNALELDDSALYLCASSSATGVRTEAFFGQGTRLTVV.

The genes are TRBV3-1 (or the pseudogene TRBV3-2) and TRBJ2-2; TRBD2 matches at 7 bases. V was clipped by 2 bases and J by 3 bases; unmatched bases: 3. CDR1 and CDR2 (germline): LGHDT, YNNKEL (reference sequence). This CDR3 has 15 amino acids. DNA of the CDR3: TGTGCCAGCAGCCAACGGACTAGATACACCGGGGAGCTGTTTTTT. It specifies CASSQRTRYTGELFF.

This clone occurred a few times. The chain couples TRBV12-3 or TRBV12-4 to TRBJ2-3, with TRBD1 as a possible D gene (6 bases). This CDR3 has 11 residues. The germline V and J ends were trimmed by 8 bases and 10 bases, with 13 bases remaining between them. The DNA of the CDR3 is TGTGCCAGCGCCCAACAGGGCGCGCAGTATTTT. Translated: CASAQQGAQYF.

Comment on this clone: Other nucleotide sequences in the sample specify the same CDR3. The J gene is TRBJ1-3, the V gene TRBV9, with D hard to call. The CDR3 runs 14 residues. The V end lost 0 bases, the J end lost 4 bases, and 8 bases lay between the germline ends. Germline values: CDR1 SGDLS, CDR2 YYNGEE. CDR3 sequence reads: CASSVAGGGNTIYF. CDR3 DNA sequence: TGTGCCAGCAGCGTAGCGGGAGGGGGAAACACCATATATTTT.